Shown below are 12 T cell receptor beta chains from a single sample sequenced in a study of radiotherapy plus CTLA-4 blockade in lung cancer. TCRdb keeps only in-frame clones here, not all; method: immunoSEQ multiplex PCR. The table records around 56,000 clones, less than 85% of them present only once. Sequenced here: peripheral blood, sampled from a patient treated with radiotherapy plus ipilimumab. These receptors were taken from a human donor with non-small cell lung cancer who had a complete response to radiotherapy plus ipilimumab.

This chain connects TRBV28 to TRBJ1-2; 7 bases line up with TRBD1. Looked up from germline, CDR1 is MDHEN and CDR2 is SYDVKM. The CDR3 is 16 residues long. V dropped 6 bases and J dropped 7; count of bases not matched to a gene: 17. The CDR3 DNA reads as TGTGCCAGCAGCCAATCGGGACAGCCCTCAGCCGCTGGCTACACCTTC. This translates into CASSQSGQPSAAGYTF.

In its sample, this clone was seen once. V usage is TRBV5-1 and J usage is TRBJ2-7, with 7 bases aligning to TRBD2. This CDR3 is 15 amino acids long. Germline-derived CDR1 and CDR2 are SGHRS and YFSETQ. Germline trimming cut 1 base from V and 4 bases from J; bases unmatched to any gene: 8. Here the CDR3 DNA reads TGCGCCAGCAGCTTGACAGCCGGCGGGGGTTACGAGCAGTACTTC. Protein sequence: CASSLTAGGGYEQYF.

This clone showed up many times. V usage is TRBV6-5 and J usage is TRBJ1-1; D is perhaps TRBD1 (5 bases). CDR1 MNHEY and CDR2 SVGAGI come from the germline V gene. This CDR3 has 14 amino acids. The V end was cut by 5 bases, the J end by 5 bases, with 15 bases between. In DNA, the CDR3 is TGTGCCAGCAGTCCCGGTGGGGGGAGTACTGAAGCTTTCTTT. Its translation: CASSPGGGSTEAFF.

The chain combines TRBV27 with TRBJ2-3, with 11 bases fitting TRBD1. V lost 5 bases to trimming and J lost 4 bases; unmatched junction nucleotides: 2. The CDR3 has 14 amino acids. Germline V CDR1 and CDR2: MNHEY, SMNVEV (reference sequence). This CDR3 reads CASSRDRGADTQYF. CDR3 nucleotide sequence: TGTGCCAGCAGTCGGGACAGGGGGGCAGATACGCAGTATTTT.

This clone appeared a few times. The genes are TRBV2 and TRBJ2-2; 10 bases are shared with TRBD2. CDR1 and CDR2 (germline): SNHLY, FYNNEI. The ends lost 4 bases at V and 2 bases at J; junction bases unmatched: 10. The CDR3 totals 18 residues. The CDR3 DNA sequence: TGTGCCAGCAGTGTCCCCCCGGGACTAGCGCTTAACACCGGGGAGCTGTTTTTT. Translation: CASSVPPGLALNTGELFF.

The chain combines TRBV18 with TRBJ1-1; the D gene is possibly TRBD1 (6 bases). Per the germline V gene, CDR1 is KGHSH and CDR2 is LQKENI. V gave up 0 bases and J gave up 4 bases, with 9 bases separating them. This CDR3 spans 14 amino acids. CDR3 in DNA: TGTGCCAGCTCACCACCGGGGGCGTCCACTGAAGCTTTCTTT. Translating gives CASSPPGASTEAFF.

The V gene is TRBV7-9, the J gene TRBJ2-1; 7 bases are a match to TRBD2. This CDR3 is 15 amino acids long. Germline assignment: CDR1 SEHNR and CDR2 FQNEAQ (reference sequence). V gave up 5 bases and J gave up 8 bases; unmatched junction bases: 12. The CDR3 region has the DNA TGTGCCAGCAGCAAGGGACTACCCATAGGCGATGAGCAGTTCTTC. Translation gives CASSKGLPIGDEQFF.

This chain joins TRBV7-9 and TRBJ1-5; D is unresolved. This CDR3 comprises 13 residues. V lost 4 bases to trimming and J lost 4 bases, with 8 bases between them. Germline V gene sequence: CDR1 SEHNR, CDR2 FQNEAQ (reference sequence). The CDR3 DNA follows: TGTGCCAGCAGCTCTTACGGGAATCAGCCCCAGCATTTT. Protein: CASSSYGNQPQHF. The whole variable domain, filled in from reference TRBV7-9 and TRBJ1-5, reads DTGVSQNPRHKITKRGQNVTFRCDPISEHNRLYWYRQTLGQGPEFLTYFQNEAQLEKSRLLSDRFSAERPKGSFSTLEIQRTEQGDSAMYLCASSSYGNQPQHFGDGTRLSIL.

V and J are TRBV5-4 and TRBJ2-7; 7 bases line up with TRBD1. The CDR3 is made up of 14 amino acids. The V and J ends lost 0 bases and 3 bases, in that order; junction bases with no gene match: 3. Germline V gives CDR1 SGHNT, CDR2 YYREEE (reference sequence). The DNA of the CDR3 is TGTGCCAGCAGCTTGGGACAGGGTGGCTACGAGCAGTACTTC. It specifies CASSLGQGGYEQYF.

This clone was picked up a small number of times. The chain has TRBV29-1 and TRBJ2-2; D unclear. Germline loops: CDR1 SQVTM, CDR2 ANQGSEA. The V end was cut by 6 bases, the J end by 5 bases, with 7 bases between. CDR3 length: 11 amino acids. As DNA, the CDR3 is TGCAGCGTCCCCGGGACCGGGGAGCTGTTTTTT. Protein product: CSVPGTGELFF.

The gene calls are TRBV6-5 and TRBJ1-2; 7 bases line up with TRBD1. With V trimmed by 6 bases and J by 4 bases, 8 bases remained unmatched. Germline assignment: CDR1 MNHEY and CDR2 SVGAGI. This CDR3 is built from 14 residues. CDR3 nucleotides: TGTGCCAGCAGCCGCTACAGGACAGGCTATGGCTACACCTTC. Amino acid sequence: CASSRYRTGYGYTF.

The chain recombines TRBV18 with TRBJ2-3; 7 bases are a match to TRBD1. With 5 bases clipped from V and 0 bases from J, the junction kept 11 bases outside the gene matches. In germline, CDR1 is KGHSH, CDR2 LQKENI. This CDR3 is 17 amino acids long. Here the CDR3 reads CASSYDRVRTSTDTQYF. CDR3 in DNA: TGTGCCAGCTCATACGACAGGGTGAGGACTAGCACAGATACGCAGTATTTT.